The 30 T cell receptor beta chains presented below share a single source sample, sequenced in a study of T-cell reconstitution after alpha-beta-depleted transplantation in children. Construction of the TCRbeta library involved unique molecular identifiers. TCRdb re-called the PCR reads through MiXCR, storing one row per CDR3 protein. The sample lists about 1,000,000 distinct CDR3 sequences; about 30% were seen once. Sequencing was performed on PBMCs, mostly from graft donor cells, taken 360 days after TCRalphabeta/CD19-depleted stem cell transplant. The source is a boy under three years old who had a stem cell transplant for SCID, so the T cells may come from the graft donor.

The CDR3 sequence: CASSVASEDQPQHF. In DNA, the CDR3 is TGTGCCAGCAGCGTAGCTTCGGAGGATCAGCCCCAGCATTTT. The chain employs TRBV9 and TRBJ1-5; D is unclear. Germline-derived CDR1 and CDR2 are SGDLS and YYNGEE. This CDR3 is built from 14 residues. Trimming left V 0 bases short and J 5 bases short, with 9 bases between.

This clonotype was counted only a few times. The rearrangement uses TRBV20-1 and TRBJ2-3; 9 bases align to TRBD1. This CDR3 is built from 13 residues. J was trimmed by 5 bases and V by 4 bases; bases with no gene match: 4. From germline, CDR1 is DFQATT and CDR2 SNEGSKA (reference sequence). The CDR3 coding sequence is TGCAGTGCTACACAGGGGGCAAGAGATACGCAGTATTTT. Amino acids: CSATQGARDTQYF.

V is TRBV9 and J is TRBJ1-4, with 9 bases fitting TRBD1. V trimming: 6 bases; J trimming: 5 bases; junction bases outside the gene matches: 5. Looked up from germline, CDR1 is SGDLS and CDR2 is YYNGEE. This CDR3 region has 14 residues. CDR3: CASTKQGANEKLFF. The CDR3 DNA sequence: TGTGCCAGCACCAAACAGGGGGCGAATGAAAAACTGTTTTTT.

This clonotype was seen a handful of times. The chain couples TRBV2 to TRBJ2-1, with a possible D match to TRBD2 (6 bases). V was clipped by 6 bases and J by 1 base, with 10 bases between them. Germline V gene lookup returns CDR1 SNHLY and CDR2 FYNNEI. The CDR3 is 14 residues long. The CDR3 DNA reads TGTGCCAGCAGCCTAGCGCTATCCTACAATGAGCAGTTCTTC. Amino acids: CASSLALSYNEQFF.

The chain employs TRBV15 and TRBJ2-7; D is undetermined. Trimming removed 0 bases from V and 4 bases from J, with 10 bases in between. CDR1 and CDR2 (germline): LNHNV, YYDKDF (reference sequence). The CDR3 length is 14 residues. The CDR3 coding sequence is TGTGCCACCAGCAGAGATCGCCCCATGTACGAGCAGTACTTC. It codes for CATSRDRPMYEQYF.

This chain connects TRBV7-6 to TRBJ2-3; D not certain. Germline CDR1 reads SGHVS; CDR2 reads FNYEAQ. CDR3 length equals 14 residues. V was trimmed by 2 bases and J by 1 base, leaving 7 bases between them. This chain's CDR3 is CASSLSLGTDTQYF. In DNA, the CDR3 is TGTGCCAGCAGCTTAAGTCTAGGCACAGATACGCAGTATTTT. The variable domain in full, with the rest retrieved from reference TRBV7-6 and TRBJ2-3, is GAGVSQSPRYKVTKRGQDVALRCDPISGHVSLYWYRQALGQGPEFLTYFNYEAQQDKSGLPNDRFSAERPEGSISTLTIQRTEQRDSAMYRCASSLSLGTDTQYFGPGTRLTVL.

The V and J genes are TRBV6-5 and TRBJ1-1; D might be TRBD1 (5 bases). Germline V CDR1 and CDR2: MNHEY, SVGAGI. The CDR3 runs 13 residues. V lost 0 bases and J 7 bases, leaving 9 bases between the germline ends. The CDR3 DNA reads TGTGCCAGCAGTTACTCTTTGGGGGATGAAGCTTTCTTT. It yields the protein CASSYSLGDEAFF.

This clonotype was seen a handful of times. V usage is TRBV12-3 or TRBV12-4 and J usage is TRBJ1-1; D gene unclear. Trimming took 6 bases from V and 5 from J, leaving 13 bases between them. The CDR3 has 13 amino acids. This CDR3 reads CASSPMLGTEAFF. The CDR3, as DNA: TGTGCCAGCAGCCCGATGCTTGGAACTGAAGCTTTCTTT.

The chain carries TRBV5-1 and TRBJ2-6; TRBD1 matches at 7 bases. The germline CDR1 and CDR2 sequences are SGHRS and YFSETQ. The trim removed 0 bases at V and 0 bases at J, leaving 6 bases unmatched. The CDR3 contains 18 residues. Here the CDR3 reads CASSLGGTASSGANVLTF. CDR3 DNA sequence: TGCGCCAGCAGCTTGGGAGGGACAGCCAGCTCTGGGGCCAACGTCCTGACTTTC.

In its sample, this clonotype was seen many times. The chain combines TRBV5-6 with TRBJ2-5; D is possibly TRBD2 (7 bases). CDR1 SGHDT and CDR2 YYEEEE come from the germline V gene. Trimming cost V 6 bases and J 2 bases, with 17 bases left between them. The CDR3 is 15 amino acids. The CDR3 protein is CASTFLGGPQETQYF. CDR3 nucleotides: TGTGCCAGCACCTTCCTCGGGGGGCCTCAAGAGACCCAGTACTTC.

This chain connects TRBV7-3 to TRBJ1-2; D is perhaps TRBD1 (5 bases). The V end was cut by 5 bases, the J end by 6 bases, with 19 bases between. Germline lookup yields CDR1 SGHTA and CDR2 FQGTGA. The CDR3 spans 15 residues. The CDR3 DNA reads TGTGCCAGCAGCCCCACCTTCGGGGCGAGGAATGGCTACACCTTC. Protein sequence: CASSPTFGARNGYTF. Full variable domain (missing parts from reference TRBV7-3 and TRBJ1-2): GAGVSQTPSNKVTEKGKYVELRCDPISGHTALYWYRQSLGQGPEFLIYFQGTGAADDSGLPNDRFFAVRPEGSVSTLKIQRTERGDSAVYLCASSPTFGARNGYTFGSGTRLTVV.

This clonotype has a handful of counts. The V and J genes are TRBV20-1 and TRBJ2-7, with 9 bases lining up with TRBD2. With V trimmed by 3 bases and J by 2 bases, 5 bases remained unmatched. This CDR3 comprises 14 residues. CDR1 is DFQATT and CDR2 is SNEGSKA in the germline V gene (reference sequence). The CDR3 sequence: CSARIGGGAYEQYF. The CDR3 coding sequence is TGCAGTGCTAGGATCGGCGGGGGGGCCTACGAGCAGTACTTC.

The sample holds a few counts of this clonotype. The chain is built from TRBV11-1 and TRBJ2-7, with TRBD2 as a possible D gene (5 bases). The CDR3 has 19 amino acids. Trimming left V 2 bases short and J 4 bases short, with 27 bases between. Germline V gene data show CDR1 as SGHAT and CDR2 as FQDESV (reference sequence). The CDR3 here is CASSLLSGLERERTYEQYF. The CDR3 DNA is TGTGCCAGCAGCTTATTATCCGGGTTGGAGAGGGAGAGGACTTACGAGCAGTACTTC.

The sample holds many counts of this clonotype. This chain uses TRBV5-1 with TRBJ2-2; perhaps TRBD2 as D (6 bases). The CDR3 loop spans 16 amino acids. Looked up from germline, CDR1 is SGHRS and CDR2 is YFSETQ. V was trimmed by 6 bases and J by 3 bases, leaving 18 bases between them. CDR3 protein: CASKEEGSRHTGELFF. In nucleotides, the CDR3 is TGCGCCAGCAAGGAGGAGGGGAGTAGGCACACCGGGGAGCTGTTTTTT.

This clonotype appeared a few times. The rearrangement joins TRBV6-1 to TRBJ1-6; D is perhaps TRBD1 (6 bases). V lost 8 bases and J 6 bases, leaving 17 bases between the germline ends. The V gene's germline CDR1 is MNHNS and CDR2 SASEGT. This CDR3 has 15 amino acids. The CDR3: CASAASGTSNSPLHF. The CDR3 DNA is TGTGCCAGCGCTGCCTCCGGGACAAGTAATTCACCCCTCCACTTT.

The rearrangement links TRBV4-3 to TRBJ1-3; 7 nucleotides line up with TRBD1. The length of the CDR3 is 19 residues. Germline CDR1 reads LGHNA; CDR2 reads YSLEER. Unmatched junction bases numbered 13, after V lost 0 bases and J lost 2 bases. The CDR3 nucleotides are TGCGCCAGCAGCCAAGATCGTGGGGTTTTACAGGGGCCTGGAAACACCATATATTTT. It translates to CASSQDRGVLQGPGNTIYF.

The chain couples TRBV12-3 or TRBV12-4 to TRBJ1-1; D is uncertain. Trimming cost V 3 bases and J 0 bases, with 11 bases left between them. There are 15 residues in the CDR3. In nucleotides, the CDR3 is TGTGCCAGCAGTTTTGGAGGCGGACTGAACACTGAAGCTTTCTTT. Translation gives CASSFGGGLNTEAFF.

This chain links TRBV7-9 with TRBJ2-1; perhaps TRBD2 as D (5 bases). This CDR3 contains 13 residues. Trimming removed 1 base at V and 9 bases at J, with 10 bases between. The germline CDR1 and CDR2 sequences are SEHNR and FQNEAQ (reference sequence). The DNA of the CDR3 is TGTGCCAGCAGCTTAGACGGGATCGGTGAGCAGTTCTTC. It yields the protein CASSLDGIGEQFF.

This chain links TRBV7-3 with TRBJ2-3; 8 bases fit TRBD1. This CDR3 region has 15 residues. V gave up 6 bases and J gave up 4 bases; unmatched junction bases: 9. Germline values: CDR1 SGHTA, CDR2 FQGTGA. The CDR3 here is CASREPRQGSDTQYF. The CDR3 coding sequence is TGTGCCAGCAGGGAGCCGCGACAGGGGTCAGATACGCAGTATTTT.

There are a few counts of this clonotype. The chain couples TRBV5-1 to TRBJ2-2; TRBD2 matches at 10 bases. This CDR3 contains 17 residues. With 3 bases clipped from V and 2 bases from J, the junction kept 7 bases outside the gene matches. Germline-derived CDR1 and CDR2 are SGHRS and YFSETQ. The CDR3 sequence: CASSSDLAGVNTGELFF. As DNA, the CDR3 is TGCGCCAGCAGCTCCGACCTAGCGGGGGTAAACACCGGGGAGCTGTTTTTT. The full variable domain, its missing parts supplied by reference TRBV5-1 and TRBJ2-2, is KAGVTQTPRYLIKTRGQQVTLSCSPISGHRSVSWYQQTPGQGLQFLFEYFSETQRNKGNFPGRFSGRQFSNSRSEMNVSTLELGDSALYLCASSSDLAGVNTGELFFGEGSRLTVL.

Regarding this clonotype: This could be a read error, since a much larger clone is one nucleotide away. V and J are TRBV12-3 or TRBV12-4 and TRBJ1-1; a possible D gene is TRBD1 (6 bases). V was pared by 6 bases and J by 1 base, with 9 bases between. The CDR3 has 13 residues. CDR3 region: CASRVRGNTEAFF. The CDR3, as DNA: TGTGCCAGCAGGGTCAGGGGGAACACTGAAGCTTTCTTT.

There are a few counts of this clonotype. This rearrangement joins TRBV12-3 or TRBV12-4 to TRBJ2-3; a weak D match, TRBD2 (6 bases). Trimming took off 8 bases at V and 2 bases at J, with 20 bases between the two ends. This CDR3 region has 16 residues. Here the CDR3 reads CASRAGPGRSTDTQYF. CDR3 nucleotide sequence: TGTGCCAGCCGGGCGGGGCCAGGGAGATCCACAGATACGCAGTATTTT.

The J gene is TRBJ1-2, the V gene TRBV11-2, with 7 bases that match TRBD1. This CDR3 has 16 residues. The germline V gene has CDR1 SGHAT and CDR2 FQNNGV. Losses at the gene ends were 0 bases for V and 2 bases for J; bases not matched to a gene: 6. The CDR3 sequence is CASSLEWGTANYGYTF. The CDR3 nucleotides read TGTGCCAGCAGCTTAGAATGGGGGACAGCGAACTATGGCTACACCTTC.

The chain carries TRBV3-1 and TRBJ2-1; D may match TRBD1 or TRBD2 (5 bases each). This CDR3 contains 18 residues. Trimming took off 3 bases at V and 0 bases at J, with 18 bases between the two ends. The germline CDR1 and CDR2 sequences are LGHDT and YNNKEL (reference sequence). The CDR3 here is CASSHMPAGTSSYNEQFF. Here the CDR3 DNA reads TGTGCCAGCAGCCATATGCCTGCCGGGACCTCCTCCTACAATGAGCAGTTCTTC.

The V and J genes are TRBV20-1 and TRBJ2-7; D unclear. Germline values: CDR1 DFQATT, CDR2 SNEGSKA (reference sequence). Trimming removed 6 bases at V and 0 bases at J, with 12 bases between. The CDR3 covers 13 residues. CDR3 residues: CSAGLGSSYEQYF. The CDR3 DNA sequence: TGCAGTGCAGGATTAGGGTCCTCCTACGAGCAGTACTTC.

CDR3 amino acids: CASSGWVNTEAFF. CDR3 nucleotides: TGCGCCAGCAGCGGGTGGGTGAACACTGAAGCTTTCTTT. The genes are TRBV5-1 and TRBJ1-1; no firm D call. In germline, CDR1 is SGHRS, CDR2 YFSETQ. V was trimmed by 4 bases and J by 0 bases, leaving 7 bases between them. The CDR3 contains 13 residues.

This chain links TRBV12-3 or TRBV12-4 with TRBJ2-2; D is undetermined. The V end lost 2 bases, the J end lost 5 bases, and 15 bases lay between the germline ends. CDR3 length equals 16 residues. CDR3 in amino acids: CASSLILSGRTGELFF. The CDR3 nucleotides are TGTGCCAGCAGTTTAATCTTGTCAGGTCGAACCGGGGAGCTGTTTTTT.

This clonotype turned up a few times. The V gene is TRBV9, the J gene TRBJ1-1, with D unclear. Germline CDR1 SGDLS, CDR2 YYNGEE. V gave up 0 bases and J gave up 0 bases, with 9 bases separating them. The CDR3 sequence is 15 residues long. CDR3 coding DNA: TGTGCCAGCAGCGTAGACGTGAGAGTGAACACTGAAGCTTTCTTT. It translates to CASSVDVRVNTEAFF.

The chain carries TRBV7-9 and TRBJ2-7; D call uncertain. Trimming took 5 bases from V and 0 from J, leaving 14 bases between them. Germline V lookup: CDR1 SEHNR, CDR2 FQNEAQ (reference sequence). The CDR3 length is 15 residues. CDR3 coding DNA: TGTGCCAGCAGCGCCCCCGGGCTAGGCTCCTACGAGCAGTACTTC. Translation gives CASSAPGLGSYEQYF.

The table lists this clonotype with a few counts. The gene calls are TRBV20-1 and TRBJ2-3; D is undetermined. There are 15 residues in the CDR3. V was shortened by 3 bases and J by 0 bases, with 13 bases between the two germline ends. Germline lookup yields CDR1 DFQATT and CDR2 SNEGSKA (reference sequence). CDR3 loop: CSARVQGPSTDTQYF. DNA of the CDR3: TGCAGTGCTAGGGTACAAGGTCCTAGCACAGATACGCAGTATTTT.